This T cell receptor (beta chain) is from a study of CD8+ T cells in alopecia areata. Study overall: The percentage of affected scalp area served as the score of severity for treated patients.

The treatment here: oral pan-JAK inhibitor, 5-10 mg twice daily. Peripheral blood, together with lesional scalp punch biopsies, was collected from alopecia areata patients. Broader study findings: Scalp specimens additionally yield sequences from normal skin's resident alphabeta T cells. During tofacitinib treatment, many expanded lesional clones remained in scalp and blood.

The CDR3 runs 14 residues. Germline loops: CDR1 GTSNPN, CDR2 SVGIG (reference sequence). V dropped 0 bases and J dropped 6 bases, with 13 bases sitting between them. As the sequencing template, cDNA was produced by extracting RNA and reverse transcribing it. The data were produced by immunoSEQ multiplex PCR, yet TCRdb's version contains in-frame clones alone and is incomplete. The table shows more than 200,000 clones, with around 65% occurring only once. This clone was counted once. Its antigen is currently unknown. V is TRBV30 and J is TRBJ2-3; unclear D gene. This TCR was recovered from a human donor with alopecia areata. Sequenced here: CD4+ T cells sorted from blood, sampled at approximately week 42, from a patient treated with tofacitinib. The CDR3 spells CAWSVRHIMDTQYF. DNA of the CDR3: TGTGCCTGGAGTGTACGTCACATCATGGATACGCAGTATTTT.